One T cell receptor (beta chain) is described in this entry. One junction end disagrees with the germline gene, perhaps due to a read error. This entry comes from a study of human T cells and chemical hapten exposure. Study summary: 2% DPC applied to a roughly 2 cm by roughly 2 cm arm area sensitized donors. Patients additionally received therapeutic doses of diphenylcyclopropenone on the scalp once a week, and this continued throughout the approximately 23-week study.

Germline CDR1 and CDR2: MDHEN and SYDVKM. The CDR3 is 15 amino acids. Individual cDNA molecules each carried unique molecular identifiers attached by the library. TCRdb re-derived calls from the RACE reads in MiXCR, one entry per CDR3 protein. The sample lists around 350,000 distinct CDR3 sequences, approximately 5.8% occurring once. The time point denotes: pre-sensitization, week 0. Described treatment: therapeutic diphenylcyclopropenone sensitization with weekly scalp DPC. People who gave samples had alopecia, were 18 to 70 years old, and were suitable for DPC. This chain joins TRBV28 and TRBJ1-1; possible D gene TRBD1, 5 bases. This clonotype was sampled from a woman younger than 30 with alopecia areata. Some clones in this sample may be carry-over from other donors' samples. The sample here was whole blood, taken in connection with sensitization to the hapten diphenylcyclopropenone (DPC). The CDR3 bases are TGTGCCAGCAGTAACATGGACACCCCGAACACTGAAGTTTTCTTT. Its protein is CASSNMDTPNTEVFF.